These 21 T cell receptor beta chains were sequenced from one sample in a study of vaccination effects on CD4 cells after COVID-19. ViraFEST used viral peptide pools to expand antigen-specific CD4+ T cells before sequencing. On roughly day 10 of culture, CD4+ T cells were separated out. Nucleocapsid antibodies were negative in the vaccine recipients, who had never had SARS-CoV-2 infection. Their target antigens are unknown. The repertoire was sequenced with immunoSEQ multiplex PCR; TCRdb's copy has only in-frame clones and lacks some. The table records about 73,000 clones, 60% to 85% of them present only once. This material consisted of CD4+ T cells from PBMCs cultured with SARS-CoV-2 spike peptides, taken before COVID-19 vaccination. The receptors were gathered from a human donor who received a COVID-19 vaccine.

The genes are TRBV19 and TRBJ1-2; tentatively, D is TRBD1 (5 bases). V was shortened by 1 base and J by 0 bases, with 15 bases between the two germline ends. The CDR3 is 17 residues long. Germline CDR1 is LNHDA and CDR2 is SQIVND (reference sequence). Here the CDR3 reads CASSIARGDGSNYGYTF. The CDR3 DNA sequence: TGTGCCAGTAGTATAGCCCGGGGGGACGGGTCTAACTATGGCTACACCTTC.

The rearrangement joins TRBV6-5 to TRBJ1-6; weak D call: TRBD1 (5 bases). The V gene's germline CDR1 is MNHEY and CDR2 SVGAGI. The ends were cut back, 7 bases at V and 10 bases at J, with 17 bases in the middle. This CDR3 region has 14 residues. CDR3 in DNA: TGTGCCAGCACCCCCGGGGGTAGTTGGTCACCCCTCCACTTT. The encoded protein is CASTPGGSWSPLHF.

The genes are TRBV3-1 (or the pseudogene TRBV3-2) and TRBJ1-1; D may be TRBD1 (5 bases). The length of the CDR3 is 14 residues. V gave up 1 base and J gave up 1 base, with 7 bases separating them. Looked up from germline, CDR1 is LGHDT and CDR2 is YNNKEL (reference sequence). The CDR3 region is CASSQGDENTEAFF. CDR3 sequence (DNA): TGTGCCAGCAGCCAAGGGGACGAGAACACTGAAGCTTTCTTT.

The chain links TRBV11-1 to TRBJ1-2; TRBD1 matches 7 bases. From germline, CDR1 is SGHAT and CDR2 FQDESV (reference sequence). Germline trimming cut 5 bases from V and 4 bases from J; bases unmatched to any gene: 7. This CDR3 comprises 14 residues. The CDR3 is CASSHRGLAYGYTF. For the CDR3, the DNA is TGTGCCAGCAGCCACAGGGGCCTTGCCTATGGCTACACCTTC.

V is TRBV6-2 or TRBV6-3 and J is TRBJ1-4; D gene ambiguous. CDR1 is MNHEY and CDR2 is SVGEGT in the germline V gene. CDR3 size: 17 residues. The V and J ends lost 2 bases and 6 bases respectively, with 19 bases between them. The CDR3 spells CASSYVPTRPRDEKLFF. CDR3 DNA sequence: TGTGCCAGCAGTTACGTCCCGACCCGGCCGAGAGATGAAAAACTGTTTTTT.

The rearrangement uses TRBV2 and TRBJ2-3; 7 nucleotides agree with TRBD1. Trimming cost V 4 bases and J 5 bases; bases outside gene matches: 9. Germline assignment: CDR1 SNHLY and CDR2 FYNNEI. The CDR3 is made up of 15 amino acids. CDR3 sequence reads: CASSAQTGFQDTQYF. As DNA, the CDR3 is TGTGCCAGCAGTGCCCAGACAGGGTTTCAAGATACGCAGTATTTT.

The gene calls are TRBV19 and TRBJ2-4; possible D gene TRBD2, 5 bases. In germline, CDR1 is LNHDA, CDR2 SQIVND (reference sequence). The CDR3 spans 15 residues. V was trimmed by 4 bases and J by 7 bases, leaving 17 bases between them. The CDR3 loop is CASSTGIPFRNIQYF. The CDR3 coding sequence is TGTGCCAGTAGTACGGGGATTCCTTTTCGGAACATTCAGTACTTC.

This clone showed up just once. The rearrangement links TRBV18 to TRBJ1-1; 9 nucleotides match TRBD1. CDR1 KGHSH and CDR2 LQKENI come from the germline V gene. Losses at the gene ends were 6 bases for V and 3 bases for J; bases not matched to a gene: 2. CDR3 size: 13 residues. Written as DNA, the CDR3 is TGTGCCAGCTCTTGGACAGGGGACACTGAAGCTTTCTTT. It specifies CASSWTGDTEAFF.

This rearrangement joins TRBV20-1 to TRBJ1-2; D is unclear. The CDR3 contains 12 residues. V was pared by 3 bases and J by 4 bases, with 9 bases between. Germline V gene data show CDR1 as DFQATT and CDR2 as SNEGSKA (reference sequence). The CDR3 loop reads CSASNFLYGYTF. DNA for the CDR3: TGCAGTGCTAGTAACTTCCTCTATGGCTACACCTTC.

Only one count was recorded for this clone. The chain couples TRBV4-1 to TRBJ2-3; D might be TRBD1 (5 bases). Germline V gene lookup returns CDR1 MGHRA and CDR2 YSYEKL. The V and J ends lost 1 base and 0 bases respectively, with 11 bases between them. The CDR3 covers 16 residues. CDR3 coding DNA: TGCGCCAGCAGCCAAGCCGAGACAGCGAGCACAGATACGCAGTATTTT. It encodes CASSQAETASTDTQYF.

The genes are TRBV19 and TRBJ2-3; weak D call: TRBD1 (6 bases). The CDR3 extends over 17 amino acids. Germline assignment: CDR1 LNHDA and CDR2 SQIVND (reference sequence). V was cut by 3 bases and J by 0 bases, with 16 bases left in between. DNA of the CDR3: TGTGCCAGTAGTATTTTTGGGGGCCGGACTAGCACAGATACGCAGTATTTT. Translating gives CASSIFGGRTSTDTQYF.

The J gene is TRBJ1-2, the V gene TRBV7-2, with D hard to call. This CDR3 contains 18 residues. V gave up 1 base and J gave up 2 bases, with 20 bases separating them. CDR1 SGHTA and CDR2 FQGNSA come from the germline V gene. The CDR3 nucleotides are TGTGCCAGCAGCTTAGTCCCAATGACGGACGCCTTAAACTATGGCTACACCTTC. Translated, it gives CASSLVPMTDALNYGYTF.

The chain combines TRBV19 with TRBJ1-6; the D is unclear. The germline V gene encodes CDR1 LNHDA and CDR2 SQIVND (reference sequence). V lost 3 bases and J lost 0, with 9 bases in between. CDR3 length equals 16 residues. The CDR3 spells CASSIQRSSYNSPLHF. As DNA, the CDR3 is TGTGCCAGTAGTATTCAACGGAGCTCCTATAATTCACCCCTCCACTTT. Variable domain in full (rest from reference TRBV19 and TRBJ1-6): DGGITQSPKYLFRKEGQNVTLSCEQNLNHDAMYWYRQDPGQGLRLIYYSQIVNDFQKGDIAEGYSVSREKKESFPLTVTSAQKNPTAFYLCASSIQRSSYNSPLHFGNGTRLTVT.

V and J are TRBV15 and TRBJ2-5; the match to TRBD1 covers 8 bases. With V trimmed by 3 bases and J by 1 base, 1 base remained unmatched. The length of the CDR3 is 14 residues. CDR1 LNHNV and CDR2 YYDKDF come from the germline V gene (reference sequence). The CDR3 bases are TGTGCCACCAGCAGGGACAGGGCCCAAGAGACCCAGTACTTC. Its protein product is CATSRDRAQETQYF.

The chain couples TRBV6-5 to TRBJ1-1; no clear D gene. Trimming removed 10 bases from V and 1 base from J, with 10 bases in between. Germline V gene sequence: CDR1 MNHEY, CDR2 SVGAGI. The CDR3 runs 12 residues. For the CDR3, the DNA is TGTGCCACCCGGGGAGGGAACACTGAAGCTTTCTTT. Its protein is CATRGGNTEAFF.

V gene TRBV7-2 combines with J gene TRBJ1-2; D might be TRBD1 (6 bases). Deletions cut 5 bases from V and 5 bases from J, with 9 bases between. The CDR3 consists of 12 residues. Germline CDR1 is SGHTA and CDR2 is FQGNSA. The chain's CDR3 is CASSPQGYGYTF. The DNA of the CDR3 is TGTGCCAGCAGCCCACAGGGTTATGGCTACACCTTC.

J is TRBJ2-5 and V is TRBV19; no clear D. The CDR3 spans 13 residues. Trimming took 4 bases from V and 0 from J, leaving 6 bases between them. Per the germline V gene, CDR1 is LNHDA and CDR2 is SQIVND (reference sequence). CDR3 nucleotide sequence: TGTGCCAGTAGTAATATGTACCAAGAGACCCAGTACTTC. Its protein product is CASSNMYQETQYF.

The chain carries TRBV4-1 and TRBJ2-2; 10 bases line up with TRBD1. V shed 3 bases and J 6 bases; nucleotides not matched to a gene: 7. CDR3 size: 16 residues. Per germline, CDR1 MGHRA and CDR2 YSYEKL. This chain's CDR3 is CASSQGQGPLAGELFF. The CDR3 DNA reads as TGCGCCAGCAGCCAGGGACAGGGGCCTTTAGCCGGGGAGCTGTTTTTT.

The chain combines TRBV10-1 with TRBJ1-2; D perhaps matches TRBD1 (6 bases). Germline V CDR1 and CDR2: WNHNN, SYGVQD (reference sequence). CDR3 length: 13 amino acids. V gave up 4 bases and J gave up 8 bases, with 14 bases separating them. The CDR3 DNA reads TGCGCCAGCAGTGGTTCCAGGGGTAGCGGCTACACCTTC. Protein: CASSGSRGSGYTF.

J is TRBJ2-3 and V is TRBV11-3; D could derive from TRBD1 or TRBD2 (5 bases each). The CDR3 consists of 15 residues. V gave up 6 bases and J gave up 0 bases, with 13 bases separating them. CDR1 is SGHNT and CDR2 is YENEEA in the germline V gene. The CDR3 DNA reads TGTGCCAGCAGTTTGGGACCCTATAGCACAGATACGCAGTATTTT. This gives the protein CASSLGPYSTDTQYF.

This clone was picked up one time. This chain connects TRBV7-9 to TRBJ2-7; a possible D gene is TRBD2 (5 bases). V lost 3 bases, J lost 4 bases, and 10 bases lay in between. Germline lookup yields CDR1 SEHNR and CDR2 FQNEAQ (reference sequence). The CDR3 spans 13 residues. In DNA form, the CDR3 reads TGTGCCAGCAGCTTTATAGGGAGTTACGAGCAGTACGTC. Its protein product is CASSFIGSYEQYV.